This TCR beta chain was captured in a study of T cell responses to AZD1222 COVID-19 vaccine. Only in-frame clones appear in the TCRdb table, and some are missing; sequencing was by immunoSEQ multiplex PCR. Of about 120,000 clones in the sample, roughly 87% were seen once. This CDR3 has 14 amino acids. Per germline, CDR1 KGHSH and CDR2 LQKENI. The V end was cut by 0 bases, the J end by 5 bases, with 10 bases between. This clone was counted a single time. Sequences were derived from peripheral blood, sampled on day 0 of AZD1222 vaccination. V usage is TRBV18 and J usage is TRBJ1-1; TRBD1 might be the D (5 bases). This receptor was obtained from an adult in good health. The CDR3 nucleotides are TGTGCCAGCTCACCACCGATTGGGGGGACTGAAGCTTTCTTT. Its protein is CASSPPIGGTEAFF.